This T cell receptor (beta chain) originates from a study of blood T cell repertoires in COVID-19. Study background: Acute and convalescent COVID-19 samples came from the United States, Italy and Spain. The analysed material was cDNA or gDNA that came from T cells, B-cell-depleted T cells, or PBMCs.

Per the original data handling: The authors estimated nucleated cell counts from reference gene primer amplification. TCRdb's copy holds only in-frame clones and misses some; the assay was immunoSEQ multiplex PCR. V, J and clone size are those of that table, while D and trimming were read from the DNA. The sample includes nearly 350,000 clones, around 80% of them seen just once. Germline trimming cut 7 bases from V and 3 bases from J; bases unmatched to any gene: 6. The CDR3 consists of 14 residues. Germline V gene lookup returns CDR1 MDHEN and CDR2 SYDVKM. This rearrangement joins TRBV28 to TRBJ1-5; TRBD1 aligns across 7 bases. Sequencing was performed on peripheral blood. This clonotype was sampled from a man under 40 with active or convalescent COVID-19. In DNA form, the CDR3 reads TGTGCCAGCAATTTTGGACAGGTCAATCAGCCCCAGCATTTT. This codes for CASNFGQVNQPQHF. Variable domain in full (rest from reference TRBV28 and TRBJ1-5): DVKVTQSSRYLVKRTGEKVFLECVQDMDHENMFWYRQDPGLGLRLIYFSYDVKMKEKGDIPEGYSVSREKKERFSLILESASTNQTSMYLCASNFGQVNQPQHFGDGTRLSIL.